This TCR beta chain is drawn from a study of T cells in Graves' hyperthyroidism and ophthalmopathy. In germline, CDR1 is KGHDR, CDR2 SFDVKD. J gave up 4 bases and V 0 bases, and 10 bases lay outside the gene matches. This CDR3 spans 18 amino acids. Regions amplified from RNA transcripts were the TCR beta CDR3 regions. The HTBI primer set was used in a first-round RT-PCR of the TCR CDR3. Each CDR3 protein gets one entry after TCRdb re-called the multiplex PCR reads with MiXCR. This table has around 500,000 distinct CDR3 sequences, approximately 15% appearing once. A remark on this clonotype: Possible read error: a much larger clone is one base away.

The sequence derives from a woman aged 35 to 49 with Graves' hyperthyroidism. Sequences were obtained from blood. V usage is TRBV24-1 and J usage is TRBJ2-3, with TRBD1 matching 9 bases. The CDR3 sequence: CATSDLLPTGGRPDTQYF. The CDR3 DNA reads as TGTGCCACCAGTGATTTGCTTCCGACAGGGGGAAGGCCAGATACGCAGTATTTT.